The rows below give T cell receptor beta chains drawn from one sample of a study of blood T cell repertoires in COVID-19. Measured with immunoSEQ multiplex PCR; TCRdb has only the in-frame clones, and not every one. The repertoire includes some 83,000 clones, about 92% of them detected once, and 2% to 3% sits in the top ten. Sample: peripheral blood. These receptors were taken from a man over 45 with acute or convalescent COVID-19. The CDR3 runs from the conserved cysteine through the conserved F or W. Each record gives: J gene, D gene, CDR3 length, V gene, clone size, CDR3 protein, CDR3 DNA. A D gene is named only where the DNA matches it firmly. Clone size, where shown, is once, few, many, or a class for clones that have expanded.

J gene: TRBJ1-6
D gene: TRBD1
CDR3 length: 14
V gene: TRBV11-2
clone size: NA
CDR3 protein: CASSLAGGNSPLHF
CDR3 DNA: TGTGCCAGCAGCTTAGCAGGGGGAAATTCACCCCTCCACTTT

J gene: TRBJ2-1
D gene: NA
CDR3 length: 13
V gene: TRBV24-1
clone size: NA
CDR3 protein: CATSAGVPNEQFF
CDR3 DNA: TGTGCCACCAGTGCGGGGGTCCCCAATGAGCAGTTCTTC

J gene: TRBJ1-5
D gene: TRBD1
CDR3 length: 16
V gene: TRBV7-2
clone size: once
CDR3 protein: CASSDRDRGLWQPQHF
CDR3 DNA: TGTGCCAGCAGCGACCGGGACAGGGGGCTTTGGCAGCCCCAGCATTTT

J gene: TRBJ2-7
D gene: NA
CDR3 length: 13
V gene: TRBV11-2
clone size: NA
CDR3 protein: CASSLGSGYEQYF
CDR3 DNA: TGTGCCAGCAGCTTAGGGAGCGGCTACGAGCAGTACTTC

J gene: TRBJ1-5
D gene: TRBD1
CDR3 length: 13
V gene: TRBV19
clone size: NA
CDR3 protein: CASSSGGVQPQHF
CDR3 DNA: TGTGCCAGTAGCTCAGGGGGAGTTCAGCCCCAGCATTTT

J gene: TRBJ1-6
D gene: NA
CDR3 length: 15
V gene: TRBV7-3
clone size: NA
CDR3 protein: CASSVMAGEHSPLHF
CDR3 DNA: TGTGCCAGCAGCGTGATGGCCGGGGAGCATTCACCCCTCCACTTT

J gene: TRBJ1-1
D gene: NA
CDR3 length: 14
V gene: TRBV9
clone size: NA
CDR3 protein: CASSYDIMNTEAFF
CDR3 DNA: TGTGCCAGCAGCTACGACATCATGAACACTGAAGCTTTCTTT

J gene: TRBJ1-1
D gene: NA
CDR3 length: 11
V gene: TRBV20-1
clone size: NA
CDR3 protein: CSARRDTEAFF
CDR3 DNA: TGCAGTGCTAGACGTGACACTGAAGCTTTCTTT

J gene: TRBJ2-3
D gene: NA
CDR3 length: 13
V gene: TRBV5-4
clone size: NA
CDR3 protein: CASSLRSADTQYF
CDR3 DNA: TGTGCCAGCAGCTTGCGAAGCGCAGATACGCAGTATTTT

J gene: TRBJ2-1
D gene: TRBD2
CDR3 length: 18
V gene: TRBV28
clone size: NA
CDR3 protein: CASSLKRASGSWEVEQFF
CDR3 DNA: TGTGCCAGCAGTTTAAAAAGGGCTAGCGGGAGTTGGGAGGTTGAGCAGTTCTTC

J gene: TRBJ1-1
D gene: NA
CDR3 length: 13
V gene: TRBV11-2
clone size: NA
CDR3 protein: CASSFNSNTEAFF
CDR3 DNA: TGTGCCAGCAGCTTTAACTCGAACACTGAAGCTTTCTTT

J gene: TRBJ2-5
D gene: TRBD2
CDR3 length: 17
V gene: TRBV5-6
clone size: NA
CDR3 protein: CASSLFAGGAGQETQYF
CDR3 DNA: TGTGCCAGCAGCCTCTTCGCGGGGGGCGCTGGGCAAGAGACCCAGTACTTC

J gene: TRBJ2-1
D gene: TRBD2
CDR3 length: 14
V gene: TRBV28
clone size: NA
CDR3 protein: CASRSGSSYNEQFF
CDR3 DNA: TGTGCCAGCAGGAGCGGGAGCTCCTACAATGAGCAGTTCTTC

J gene: TRBJ2-2
D gene: TRBD2
CDR3 length: 14
V gene: TRBV7-3
clone size: NA
CDR3 protein: CASSFSGRVGELFF
CDR3 DNA: TGTGCCAGCAGCTTTAGCGGGAGGGTCGGGGAGCTGTTTTTT

J gene: TRBJ1-1
D gene: NA
CDR3 length: 13
V gene: TRBV18
clone size: NA
CDR3 protein: CASSPLSTTEAFF
CDR3 DNA: TGTGCCAGCTCACCTCTAAGTACCACTGAAGCTTTCTTT

J gene: TRBJ1-6
D gene: TRBD1
CDR3 length: 14
V gene: TRBV5-8
clone size: NA
CDR3 protein: CATRPTGYNSPLHF
CDR3 DNA: TGTGCCACTCGTCCGACAGGGTATAATTCACCCCTCCACTTT

J gene: TRBJ1-1
D gene: NA
CDR3 length: 17
V gene: TRBV9
clone size: once
CDR3 protein: CASSVAGEVSMNTEAFF
CDR3 DNA: TGTGCCAGCAGCGTAGCTGGGGAGGTTAGCATGAACACTGAAGCTTTCTTT

J gene: TRBJ2-1
D gene: TRBD1
CDR3 length: 15
V gene: TRBV19
clone size: NA
CDR3 protein: CASSPIDRAYNEQFF
CDR3 DNA: TGTGCCAGTAGCCCCATCGACAGGGCCTACAATGAGCAGTTCTTC

J gene: TRBJ1-1
D gene: NA
CDR3 length: 17
V gene: TRBV5-1
clone size: NA
CDR3 protein: CASSLVSGVPLNTEAFF
CDR3 DNA: TGCGCCAGCAGCTTGGTTTCGGGGGTTCCTCTGAACACTGAAGCTTTCTTT

J gene: TRBJ2-7
D gene: TRBD1
CDR3 length: 16
V gene: TRBV7-6
clone size: NA
CDR3 protein: CASSLGQDRETHEQYF
CDR3 DNA: TGTGCCAGCAGCTTAGGGCAGGACAGGGAAACCCACGAGCAGTACTTC

J gene: TRBJ1-1
D gene: NA
CDR3 length: 12
V gene: TRBV7-9
clone size: NA
CDR3 protein: CASKLGNTEAFF
CDR3 DNA: TGTGCCAGCAAGCTAGGAAACACTGAAGCTTTCTTT

J gene: TRBJ1-1
D gene: NA
CDR3 length: 13
V gene: TRBV11-3
clone size: NA
CDR3 protein: CASSPAVGTEAFF
CDR3 DNA: TGTGCCAGCAGCCCAGCGGTGGGAACTGAAGCTTTCTTT

J gene: TRBJ2-7
D gene: NA
CDR3 length: 14
V gene: TRBV7-8
clone size: NA
CDR3 protein: CASSLRSGGYEQYF
CDR3 DNA: TGTGCCAGCAGCTTAAGATCTGGAGGGTACGAGCAGTACTTC